This TCR beta chain was identified in a study of cytomegalovirus exposure and HLA in healthy donors. With 0 bases clipped from V and 10 bases from J, the junction kept 5 bases outside the gene matches. CDR1 and CDR2 from the germline V gene are SGHKS and YYEKEE (reference sequence). This CDR3 comprises 13 residues. Use of 60 Vbeta and 13 Jbeta primers characterized the PCR. The repertoire was sequenced with immunoSEQ multiplex PCR; TCRdb's copy has only in-frame clones and lacks some. The data hold about 190,000 clones, with around 86% observed a single time. Input material: PBMCs. The rearrangement links TRBV5-5 to TRBJ1-1; 8 bases are shared with TRBD1. The TCR comes from a woman in her 50s in good health and CMV-seropositive. The chain's CDR3 is CASSLGDRLGAFF. The CDR3 DNA reads TGTGCCAGCAGCTTGGGGGACAGGCTGGGAGCTTTCTTT.